This is a list of T cell receptor beta chains from one sample in a study of blood T cell repertoires in COVID-19. The method was immunoSEQ multiplex PCR; TCRdb's version includes in-frame clones alone and lacks a portion of them. The repertoire holds over 150,000 clones, with nearly 80% as singletons. Sequenced input: peripheral blood. The receptors were sampled from a woman in her 70s with acute or convalescent COVID-19. The CDR3 runs from the conserved cysteine through the conserved F or W. A D gene is named only where the DNA matches it firmly. Clone sizes are given selectively: once, few, many, or a class where the clone is expanded.

v_call: TRBV24-1; j_call: TRBJ1-1; clone_size: -; d_call: -; cdr3_nt: TGTGCCACCAGTCCAGGGTGGGGGAACACTGAAGCTTTCTTT; cdr3_aa: CATSPGWGNTEAFF
v_call: TRBV5-6; j_call: TRBJ1-6; clone_size: -; d_call: -; cdr3_nt: TGTGCCAGCAGTGTGAGACATGACTACCTGAATAATTCACCCCTCCACTTT; cdr3_aa: CASSVRHDYLNNSPLHF
v_call: TRBV14; j_call: TRBJ2-5; clone_size: -; d_call: -; cdr3_nt: TGTGCCAGCAGCCAAGATCAGGGGCGACAAGAGACCCAGTACTTC; cdr3_aa: CASSQDQGRQETQYF
v_call: TRBV9; j_call: TRBJ2-7; clone_size: -; d_call: TRBD1; cdr3_nt: TGTGCCAGCAGCGTGGGGCCCGGGACAGGGGTGGACGAGCAGTACTTC; cdr3_aa: CASSVGPGTGVDEQYF
v_call: TRBV25-1; j_call: TRBJ1-2; clone_size: few; d_call: -; cdr3_nt: TGTGCCAGCAGTGTTCAGGGGAGTGGCTACACCTTC; cdr3_aa: CASSVQGSGYTF
v_call: TRBV2; j_call: TRBJ2-4; clone_size: -; d_call: -; cdr3_nt: TGTGCCAGCAGTGAAGCGTTGGCAGTTCCCAAAAACATTCAGTACTTC; cdr3_aa: CASSEALAVPKNIQYF
v_call: TRBV30; j_call: TRBJ1-2; clone_size: -; d_call: TRBD1; cdr3_nt: TGTGCCTGGAAGTTAAAAGGGACAGTCTATGGCTACACCTTC; cdr3_aa: CAWKLKGTVYGYTF
v_call: TRBV4-1; j_call: TRBJ2-7; clone_size: -; d_call: -; cdr3_nt: TGCGCCAGCAGCCCCTTGGGAGAGCGCCGCGAGCAGTACTTC; cdr3_aa: CASSPLGERREQYF
v_call: TRBV12-3/TRBV12-4; j_call: TRBJ2-7; clone_size: -; d_call: -; cdr3_nt: TGTGCCAGCTCGGACAGTCTAGGCGAGCAGTACTTC; cdr3_aa: CASSDSLGEQYF
v_call: TRBV3-1/TRBV3-2; j_call: TRBJ2-1; clone_size: -; d_call: TRBD2; cdr3_nt: TGTGCCAGCAGCCAAGCCCTAGCGGGTACCCCCTACAATGAGCAGTTCTTC; cdr3_aa: CASSQALAGTPYNEQFF
v_call: TRBV30; j_call: TRBJ1-1; clone_size: -; d_call: TRBD1; cdr3_nt: TGTGCCTGGACAAAGGACAGGGCTGATGCTGAAGCTTTCTTT; cdr3_aa: CAWTKDRADAEAFF
v_call: TRBV7-2; j_call: TRBJ2-4; clone_size: -; d_call: -; cdr3_nt: TGTGCCAGCAGCGAGAGTCTAGCCAAAAACATTCAGTACTTC; cdr3_aa: CASSESLAKNIQYF
v_call: TRBV7-6; j_call: TRBJ2-3; clone_size: -; d_call: TRBD2; cdr3_nt: TGTGCCAGCAGCTTAACCGGGACTAGCGGGCCTTTTAGCACAGATACGCAGTATTTT; cdr3_aa: CASSLTGTSGPFSTDTQYF
v_call: TRBV29-1; j_call: TRBJ1-2; clone_size: -; d_call: -; cdr3_nt: TGCAGCGTTGAAGATAATTTATCAGTTGGTGGCTACACCTTC; cdr3_aa: CSVEDNLSVGGYTF
v_call: TRBV6-5; j_call: TRBJ2-2; clone_size: once; d_call: -; cdr3_nt: TGTGCCAGCAGCCGAGGGAACGGGGAGCTGTTTTTT; cdr3_aa: CASSRGNGELFF
v_call: TRBV9; j_call: TRBJ2-6; clone_size: -; d_call: TRBD1; cdr3_nt: TGTGCCAGCAGCGTCGGGACAGCTCCTGGGGCCAACGTCCTGACTTTC; cdr3_aa: CASSVGTAPGANVLTF
v_call: TRBV29-1; j_call: TRBJ2-2; clone_size: -; d_call: TRBD2; cdr3_nt: TGCAGCGTTAGTTTGGCTAGCGGGATGTCCGGGGAGCTGTTTTTT; cdr3_aa: CSVSLASGMSGELFF
v_call: TRBV2; j_call: TRBJ1-1; clone_size: -; d_call: -; cdr3_nt: TGTGCCAGCAATTACAACACAGGGACTGAAGCTTTCTTT; cdr3_aa: CASNYNTGTEAFF
v_call: TRBV11-1; j_call: TRBJ2-7; clone_size: few; d_call: TRBD2; cdr3_nt: TGTGCCAGCAGCTTAGAAGCGGGAGCCGACTACGAGCAGTACTTC; cdr3_aa: CASSLEAGADYEQYF
v_call: TRBV7-8; j_call: TRBJ1-1; clone_size: -; d_call: -; cdr3_nt: TGTGCCAGCATCCCTGGGGCAGGGGCCTACAATGAAGCTTTCTTT; cdr3_aa: CASIPGAGAYNEAFF
v_call: TRBV19; j_call: TRBJ2-2; clone_size: -; d_call: -; cdr3_nt: TGTGCCAGTAAGGTGACAGCTAACACCGGGGAGCTGTTTTTT; cdr3_aa: CASKVTANTGELFF
v_call: TRBV5-1; j_call: TRBJ2-1; clone_size: -; d_call: -; cdr3_nt: TGCGCCAGCAGCTCAACCTACGGGACTTTCTACAATGAGCAGTTCTTC; cdr3_aa: CASSSTYGTFYNEQFF
v_call: TRBV6-5; j_call: TRBJ2-2; clone_size: -; d_call: TRBD2; cdr3_nt: TGTGCCAGCATGGCGGCTAGCGGGATCGTCGGGGAGCTGTTTTTT; cdr3_aa: CASMAASGIVGELFF
v_call: TRBV5-1; j_call: TRBJ2-2; clone_size: -; d_call: -; cdr3_nt: TGCGCCAGCAGCTTTGCAGACACCGGGGAGCTGTTTTTT; cdr3_aa: CASSFADTGELFF
v_call: TRBV25-1; j_call: TRBJ2-2; clone_size: -; d_call: -; cdr3_nt: TGTGCCACGACTCAGGGGTCTAAGCGGGAGCTGTTTTTT; cdr3_aa: CATTQGSKRELFF
v_call: TRBV5-5; j_call: TRBJ2-2; clone_size: -; d_call: -; cdr3_nt: TGTGCCAGCAGCTTGGCGGGAACCGGGGAGCTGTTTTTT; cdr3_aa: CASSLAGTGELFF
v_call: TRBV28; j_call: TRBJ2-4; clone_size: -; d_call: -; cdr3_nt: TGTGCCAGCAGTTCCTCGGCAGCGGGTGCCGTCAAAAACATTCAGTACTTC; cdr3_aa: CASSSSAAGAVKNIQYF
v_call: TRBV6-5; j_call: TRBJ1-2; clone_size: -; d_call: TRBD1; cdr3_nt: TGTGCCAGCAGTCTCCGAGGACAGGGGACCTATGGCTACACCTTC; cdr3_aa: CASSLRGQGTYGYTF
v_call: TRBV5-6; j_call: TRBJ2-5; clone_size: -; d_call: TRBD2; cdr3_nt: TGTGCCAGCAGCTCCCTCCTAGCGGGGCAAATGAGCGAAGAGACCCAGTACTTC; cdr3_aa: CASSSLLAGQMSEETQYF
v_call: TRBV7-2; j_call: TRBJ2-1; clone_size: -; d_call: TRBD1; cdr3_nt: TGTGCCAGCAGCTCCAGACAGGGGGCAAACCTTTACAATGAGCAGTTCTTC; cdr3_aa: CASSSRQGANLYNEQFF
v_call: TRBV4-1; j_call: TRBJ2-7; clone_size: -; d_call: -; cdr3_nt: TGCGCCAGCAGCCCATTACCCCTAGGGGTAATAGTTGGCGAGCAGTACTTC; cdr3_aa: CASSPLPLGVIVGEQYF
v_call: TRBV3-1/TRBV3-2; j_call: TRBJ1-6; clone_size: -; d_call: -; cdr3_nt: TGTGCCAGCAGCCAAGGGCCGTTTACCAATTCACCCCTCCACTTT; cdr3_aa: CASSQGPFTNSPLHF
v_call: TRBV9; j_call: TRBJ1-3; clone_size: -; d_call: -; cdr3_nt: TGTGCCAGCAGCGAGCTAACAGGGTACTCTGGAAACACCATATATTTT; cdr3_aa: CASSELTGYSGNTIYF
v_call: TRBV3-1/TRBV3-2; j_call: TRBJ2-7; clone_size: -; d_call: TRBD1; cdr3_nt: TGTGCCAGCAGCCAGTTAACAGGGGGCGAGCAGTACTTC; cdr3_aa: CASSQLTGGEQYF
v_call: TRBV6-5; j_call: TRBJ2-1; clone_size: -; d_call: -; cdr3_nt: TGTGCCAGCACTCCGGCTAGCGCGTACAATGAGCAGTTCTTC; cdr3_aa: CASTPASAYNEQFF
v_call: TRBV7-8; j_call: TRBJ1-1; clone_size: -; d_call: TRBD1; cdr3_nt: TGTGCCAGCAGCTTAGTAGCGACAGGGGGAACTGAAGCTTTCTTT; cdr3_aa: CASSLVATGGTEAFF
v_call: TRBV9; j_call: TRBJ2-7; clone_size: few; d_call: TRBD2; cdr3_nt: TGTGCCAGCAGCGTATCGGGAGGCCCCTACGAGCAGTACTTC; cdr3_aa: CASSVSGGPYEQYF
v_call: TRBV5-6; j_call: TRBJ2-7; clone_size: -; d_call: TRBD2; cdr3_nt: TGTGCCAGCAGCTTAGGGACTAGGAGCTACGAGCAGTACTTC; cdr3_aa: CASSLGTRSYEQYF
v_call: TRBV21-1; j_call: TRBJ2-2; clone_size: -; d_call: -; cdr3_nt: TGTGCCAGCAGCAAACTGGAGGCGGGAGGCGGGTCCGGGGAGCTGTTTTTT; cdr3_aa: CASSKLEAGGGSGELFF
v_call: TRBV5-8; j_call: TRBJ1-4; clone_size: -; d_call: -; cdr3_nt: TGTGCCAGCAGCCCTATTGAAAAACTGTTTTTT; cdr3_aa: CASSPIEKLFF
v_call: TRBV29-1; j_call: TRBJ2-3; clone_size: -; d_call: -; cdr3_nt: TGCAGCATAAAAGGTGATGGCGGGAGCACAGATACGCAGTATTTT; cdr3_aa: CSIKGDGGSTDTQYF
v_call: TRBV7-9; j_call: TRBJ2-1; clone_size: -; d_call: -; cdr3_nt: TGTGCCAGCCGCCCCCCGGGGAACGGCAATGAGCAGTTCTTC; cdr3_aa: CASRPPGNGNEQFF
v_call: TRBV21-1; j_call: TRBJ1-5; clone_size: once; d_call: -; cdr3_nt: TGTGCCAGCACCGGGCGGGGCGGCAGGGCGGATCATCAGCCCCAGCATTTT; cdr3_aa: CASTGRGGRADHQPQHF